The 6 T cell receptor beta chains below were found in one sample sequenced in a study of cytotoxic CD8 clonotypes in ibrutinib-treated CLL. Data came from immunoSEQ multiplex PCR; TCRdb stores just in-frame clones and leaves some out. The repertoire holds some 150,000 clones, with roughly 80% as singletons. The source was PBMCs, collected after 12 months of ibrutinib treatment. The receptor source for this set is a human donor with chronic lymphocytic leukemia.

In its sample, this clone was seen a few times. This rearrangement joins TRBV7-3 to TRBJ1-2; D not certain. This CDR3 region has 15 residues. The germline V gene encodes CDR1 SGHTA and CDR2 FQGTGA. Between the trimmed V and J ends, which lost 1 base and 2 bases, there was a span of 11 bases. The CDR3 region is CASSLIGGQNYGYTF. CDR3 in DNA: TGTGCCAGCAGCTTAATAGGTGGGCAGAACTATGGCTACACCTTC. Full variable domain (rest looked up from reference TRBV7-3 and TRBJ1-2): GAGVSQTPSNKVTEKGKYVELRCDPISGHTALYWYRQSLGQGPEFLIYFQGTGAADDSGLPNDRFFAVRPEGSVSTLKIQRTERGDSAVYLCASSLIGGQNYGYTFGSGTRLTVV.

The chain uses TRBV29-1 and TRBJ1-2, with a tentative D call TRBD1 (6 bases). Germline-derived CDR1 and CDR2 are SQVTM and ANQGSEA. This CDR3 spans 14 amino acids. Trimming took off 3 bases at V and 5 bases at J, with 16 bases between the two ends. The CDR3 sequence: CSVEGASGWYGYTF. CDR3 DNA: TGCAGCGTTGAGGGGGCCTCCGGGTGGTATGGCTACACCTTC.

This chain links TRBV28 with TRBJ2-7, with 10 bases lining up with TRBD2. Germline CDR1 reads MDHEN; CDR2 reads SYDVKM. V shed 2 bases and J 2 bases; nucleotides not matched to a gene: 12. The CDR3 has 18 amino acids. The CDR3 DNA follows: TGTGCCAGCAGTTTAACTGGAGGGGTAGCGGGAGGCGCCTACGAGCAGTACTTC. Protein product: CASSLTGGVAGGAYEQYF.

This clone showed up just once. This chain connects TRBV28 to TRBJ2-7, with D perhaps TRBD2 (7 bases). This CDR3 is built from 14 residues. CDR1 MDHEN and CDR2 SYDVKM come from the germline V gene. V gave up 3 bases and J gave up 3 bases, with 12 bases separating them. CDR3 residues: CASSLGGAHYEQYF. The CDR3 coding sequence is TGTGCCAGCAGTTTGGGGGGGGCCCACTACGAGCAGTACTTC.

This clone showed up just a few times. The chain employs TRBV18 and TRBJ1-1; maybe TRBD1 (6 bases). V was trimmed by 4 bases and J by 5 bases, leaving 8 bases between them. CDR1 is KGHSH, CDR2 LQKENI, per germline. The CDR3 contains 12 residues. CDR3 loop: CASSHRETEAFF. The CDR3, as DNA: TGTGCCAGCTCACACAGGGAAACTGAAGCTTTCTTT.

The chain links TRBV30 to TRBJ2-3; TRBD2 aligns across 7 bases. The CDR3 spans 13 residues. The germline V gene encodes CDR1 GTSNPN and CDR2 SVGIG (reference sequence). After removal of 0 bases from V and 6 bases from J, the junction contained 3 bases not matched to a gene. CDR3 nucleotides: TGTGCCTGGAGTGTACGGGGAGGGGATACGCAGTATTTT. Encoded protein: CAWSVRGGDTQYF.